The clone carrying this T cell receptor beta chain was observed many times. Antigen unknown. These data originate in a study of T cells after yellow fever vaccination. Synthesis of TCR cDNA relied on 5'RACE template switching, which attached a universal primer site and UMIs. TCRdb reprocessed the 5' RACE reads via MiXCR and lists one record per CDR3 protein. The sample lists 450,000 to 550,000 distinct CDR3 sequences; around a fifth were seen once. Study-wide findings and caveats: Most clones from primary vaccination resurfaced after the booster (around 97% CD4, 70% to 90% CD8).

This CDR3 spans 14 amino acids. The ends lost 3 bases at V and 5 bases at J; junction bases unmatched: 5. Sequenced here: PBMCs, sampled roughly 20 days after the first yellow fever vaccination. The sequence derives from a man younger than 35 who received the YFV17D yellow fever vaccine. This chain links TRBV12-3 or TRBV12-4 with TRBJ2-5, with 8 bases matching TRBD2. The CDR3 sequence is CASSFQRGTETQYF. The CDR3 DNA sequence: TGTGCCAGCAGTTTTCAGCGGGGGACGGAGACCCAGTACTTC.